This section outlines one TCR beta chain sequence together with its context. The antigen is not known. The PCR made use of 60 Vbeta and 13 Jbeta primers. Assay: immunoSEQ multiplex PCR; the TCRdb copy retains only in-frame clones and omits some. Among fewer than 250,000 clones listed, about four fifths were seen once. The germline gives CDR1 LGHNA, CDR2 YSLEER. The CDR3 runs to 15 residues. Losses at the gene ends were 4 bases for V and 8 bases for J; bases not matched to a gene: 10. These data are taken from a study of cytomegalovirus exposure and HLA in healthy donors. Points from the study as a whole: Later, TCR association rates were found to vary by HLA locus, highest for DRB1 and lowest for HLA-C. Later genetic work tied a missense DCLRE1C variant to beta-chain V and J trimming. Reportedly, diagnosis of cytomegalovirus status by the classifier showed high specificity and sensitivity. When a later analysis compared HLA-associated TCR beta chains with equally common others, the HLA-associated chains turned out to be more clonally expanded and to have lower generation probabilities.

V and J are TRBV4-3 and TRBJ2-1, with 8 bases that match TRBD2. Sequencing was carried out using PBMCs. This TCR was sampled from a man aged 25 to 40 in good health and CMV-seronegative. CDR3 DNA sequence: TGCGCCAGCAGCCCAATGGCGGGGGGCCGGGATGAGCAGTTCTTC. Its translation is CASSPMAGGRDEQFF.